This T cell receptor (beta chain) comes out of a study of cytomegalovirus exposure and HLA in healthy donors. Clones were read by immunoSEQ multiplex PCR, and TCRdb kept only the in-frame ones, dropping some. The sample lists some 310,000 clones; 88% were seen once. Comment on this clone: Its antigen remains unidentified.

The CDR3 runs 14 residues. Unmatched junction bases numbered 4, after V lost 6 bases and J lost 3 bases. CDR1 is SGHVS, CDR2 FNYEAQ, per germline. General study results and limits: Cytomegalovirus status, reportedly, was diagnosed with high specificity and sensitivity by the classifier. A few chains linked to CMV were shown in vitro to be specific for CMV antigens. The listing of 150 to 200 TCR beta chains classed them as cytomegalovirus-associated. Rarity marked most TCR sequences, yet some public TCRs occurred in many donors.

The chain has TRBV7-6 and TRBJ1-1, with 10 bases that match TRBD1. The sample comprised PBMCs. This TCR was recovered from a man in his thirties or forties in good health and CMV-seronegative. CDR3 in amino acids: CASRPGTGDTEAFF. The CDR3 nucleotides read TGTGCCAGCAGACCCGGGACAGGGGACACTGAAGCTTTCTTT.